This TCR beta chain was sequenced for a study of shared clonotypes between healthy human individuals. Data came from immunoSEQ multiplex PCR; TCRdb stores just in-frame clones and leaves some out. The table lists millions of clones, about 95% of them singletons. After removal of 7 bases from V and 0 bases from J, the junction contained 4 bases not matched to a gene. The CDR3 length is 15 residues. Germline loops: CDR1 SNHLY, CDR2 FYNNEI. CD45RO negativity and positive selection for CCR7 defined naive CD8 cells, a population that excluded terminally differentiated effector memory CD45RA+ cells. This sequence originates from a young man in good health. The chain carries TRBV2 and TRBJ2-1; 9 positions match TRBD2. The sample consisted of naive CD8+ T cells sorted from blood. CDR3 in DNA: TGTGCCAGCATCCTTAGCGGGAGCTCCTACAATGAGCAGTTCTTC. Its protein product is CASILSGSSYNEQFF. Drawing the rest from reference TRBV2 and TRBJ2-1, the complete variable domain is EPEVTQTPSHQVTQMGQEVILRCVPISNHLYFYWYRQILGQKVEFLVSFYNNEISEKSEIFDDQFSVERPDGSNFTLKIRSTKLEDSAMYFCASILSGSSYNEQFFGPGTRLTVL.